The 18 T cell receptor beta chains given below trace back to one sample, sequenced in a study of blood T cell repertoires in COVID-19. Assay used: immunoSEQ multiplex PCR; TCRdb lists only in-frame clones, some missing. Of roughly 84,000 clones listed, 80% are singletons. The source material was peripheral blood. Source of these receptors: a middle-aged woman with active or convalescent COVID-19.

The CDR3 loop reads CATSDGTGGGGYTF. DNA for the CDR3: TGTGCCACCAGTGATGGGACAGGGGGCGGTGGCTACACCTTC. The J gene is TRBJ1-2, the V gene TRBV24-1; 12 nucleotides match TRBD1. The CDR3 length is 14 residues. J gave up 7 bases and V 3 bases, and 2 bases lay outside the gene matches. Germline CDR1 and CDR2: KGHDR and SFDVKD.

The chain's CDR3 is CASSREAGGPFEQFF. The DNA of the CDR3 is TGTGCCAGCAGTCGAGAAGCGGGAGGGCCCTTTGAGCAGTTCTTC. This chain joins TRBV28 and TRBJ2-1; the match to TRBD2 covers 10 bases. V lost 5 bases to trimming and J lost 9 bases; unmatched junction nucleotides: 10. CDR3 length: 15 residues. Looked up from germline, CDR1 is MDHEN and CDR2 is SYDVKM.

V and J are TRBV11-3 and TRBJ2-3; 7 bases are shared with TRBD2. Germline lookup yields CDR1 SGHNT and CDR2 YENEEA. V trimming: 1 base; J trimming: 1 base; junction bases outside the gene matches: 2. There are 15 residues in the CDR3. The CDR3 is CASSLGTSGTDTQYF. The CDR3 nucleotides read TGTGCCAGCAGCTTAGGGACTAGTGGCACAGATACGCAGTATTTT.

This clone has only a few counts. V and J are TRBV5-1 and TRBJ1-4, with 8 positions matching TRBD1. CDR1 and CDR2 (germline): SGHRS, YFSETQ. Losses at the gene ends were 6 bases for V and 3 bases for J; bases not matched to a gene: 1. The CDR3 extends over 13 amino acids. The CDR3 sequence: CASKTGANEKLFF. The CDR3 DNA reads TGCGCCAGCAAGACAGGGGCTAATGAAAAACTGTTTTTT. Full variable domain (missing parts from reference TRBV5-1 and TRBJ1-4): KAGVTQTPRYLIKTRGQQVTLSCSPISGHRSVSWYQQTPGQGLQFLFEYFSETQRNKGNFPGRFSGRQFSNSRSEMNVSTLELGDSALYLCASKTGANEKLFFGSGTQLSVL.

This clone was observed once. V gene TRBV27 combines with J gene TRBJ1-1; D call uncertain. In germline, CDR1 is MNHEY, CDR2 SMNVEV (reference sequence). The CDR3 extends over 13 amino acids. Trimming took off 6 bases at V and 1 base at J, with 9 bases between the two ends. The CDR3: CASSPQKNTEAFF. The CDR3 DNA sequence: TGTGCCAGCAGCCCACAGAAGAACACTGAAGCTTTCTTT.

The CDR3 DNA is TGTGCCAGCAGCGTAGCCAGGTTCACTGAAGCTTTCTTT. This translates into CASSVARFTEAFF. The J gene is TRBJ1-1, the V gene TRBV9; D gene unclear. Germline lookup yields CDR1 SGDLS and CDR2 YYNGEE. The V gene lost 0 bases and the J gene lost 4 bases, with 7 bases spanning the gap. CDR3 length: 13 amino acids.

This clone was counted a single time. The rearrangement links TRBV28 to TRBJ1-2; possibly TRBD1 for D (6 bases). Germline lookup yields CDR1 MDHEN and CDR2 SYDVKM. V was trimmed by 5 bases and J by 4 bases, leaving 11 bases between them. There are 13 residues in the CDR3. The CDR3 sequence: CASSPDRIYGYTF. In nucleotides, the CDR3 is TGTGCCAGCAGTCCAGACAGGATCTATGGCTACACCTTC.

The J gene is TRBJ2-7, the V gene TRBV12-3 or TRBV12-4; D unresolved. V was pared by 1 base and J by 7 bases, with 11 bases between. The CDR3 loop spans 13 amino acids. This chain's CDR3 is CASSLERRSEQYF. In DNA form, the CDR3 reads TGTGCCAGCAGTTTAGAGAGGAGATCTGAGCAGTACTTC.

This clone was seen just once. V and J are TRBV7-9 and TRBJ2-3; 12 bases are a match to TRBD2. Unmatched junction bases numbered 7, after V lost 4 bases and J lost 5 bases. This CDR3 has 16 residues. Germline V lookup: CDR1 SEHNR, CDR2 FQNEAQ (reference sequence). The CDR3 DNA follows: TGTGCCAGCAGCTCCCCTAGCGGGAGGGCCGGAGATACGCAGTATTTT. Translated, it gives CASSSPSGRAGDTQYF.

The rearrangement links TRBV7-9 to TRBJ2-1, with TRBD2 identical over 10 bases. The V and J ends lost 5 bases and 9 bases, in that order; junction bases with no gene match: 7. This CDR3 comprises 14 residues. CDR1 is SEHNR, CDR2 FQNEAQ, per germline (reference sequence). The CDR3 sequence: CASSDLAGVAEQFF. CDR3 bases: TGTGCCAGCAGCGATCTAGCGGGGGTCGCTGAGCAGTTCTTC.

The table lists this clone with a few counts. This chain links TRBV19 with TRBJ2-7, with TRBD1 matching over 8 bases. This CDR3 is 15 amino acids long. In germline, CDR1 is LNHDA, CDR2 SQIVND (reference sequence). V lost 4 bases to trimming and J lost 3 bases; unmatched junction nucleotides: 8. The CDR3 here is CASSKGQGWDYEQYF. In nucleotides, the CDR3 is TGTGCCAGTAGTAAAGGACAGGGCTGGGACTACGAGCAGTACTTC.

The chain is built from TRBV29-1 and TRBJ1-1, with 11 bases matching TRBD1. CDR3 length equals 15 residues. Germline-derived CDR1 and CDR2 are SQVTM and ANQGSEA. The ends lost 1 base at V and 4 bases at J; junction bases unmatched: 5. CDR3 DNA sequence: TGCAGCGTTGAAGGGCGGGGACAGGGGGTCACTGAAGCTTTCTTT. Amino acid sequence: CSVEGRGQGVTEAFF.

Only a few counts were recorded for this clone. CDR3 nucleotides: TGTGCCAGCAGCTTGGCCCTGACTAGCGGGACTAGCACAGATACGCAGTATTTT. This encodes CASSLALTSGTSTDTQYF. This chain links TRBV5-8 with TRBJ2-3; 11 nucleotides line up with TRBD2. This CDR3 region has 18 residues. The trim removed 0 bases at V and 0 bases at J, leaving 6 bases unmatched. Germline loops: CDR1 SGHTS, CDR2 YDEGEE. The full variable domain, rest sourced from reference TRBV5-8 and TRBJ2-3, is EAGVTQSPTHLIKTRGQQATLRCSPISGHTSVYWYQQALGLGLQFLLWYDEGEERNRGNFPPRFSGRQFPNYSSELNVNALELEDSALYLCASSLALTSGTSTDTQYFGPGTRLTVL.

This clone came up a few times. This chain's CDR3 is CASSLADRNTEAFF. In DNA, the CDR3 is TGCGCCAGCAGCTTGGCGGACAGGAACACTGAAGCTTTCTTT. This sequence joins TRBV5-1 and TRBJ1-1, with D possibly being TRBD1 (6 bases). Per germline, CDR1 SGHRS and CDR2 YFSETQ. The ends were cut back, 0 bases at V and 1 base at J, with 7 bases in the middle. This CDR3 is 14 amino acids long.

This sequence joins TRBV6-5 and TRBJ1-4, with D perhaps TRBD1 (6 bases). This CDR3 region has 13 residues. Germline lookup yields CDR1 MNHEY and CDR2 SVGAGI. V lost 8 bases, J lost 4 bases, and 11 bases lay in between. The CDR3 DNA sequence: TGTGCCAGCGGCGGGGGCTTTAATGAAAAACTGTTTTTT. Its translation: CASGGGFNEKLFF.

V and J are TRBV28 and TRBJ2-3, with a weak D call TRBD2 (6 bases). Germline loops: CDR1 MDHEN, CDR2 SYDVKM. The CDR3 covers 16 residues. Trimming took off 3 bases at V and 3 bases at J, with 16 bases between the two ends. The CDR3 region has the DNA TGTGCCAGCAGTTTTTTCAGACTAGATAGAACAGATACGCAGTATTTT. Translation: CASSFFRLDRTDTQYF. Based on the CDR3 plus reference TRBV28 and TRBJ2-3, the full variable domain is DVKVTQSSRYLVKRTGEKVFLECVQDMDHENMFWYRQDPGLGLRLIYFSYDVKMKEKGDIPEGYSVSREKKERFSLILESASTNQTSMYLCASSFFRLDRTDTQYFGPGTRLTVL.

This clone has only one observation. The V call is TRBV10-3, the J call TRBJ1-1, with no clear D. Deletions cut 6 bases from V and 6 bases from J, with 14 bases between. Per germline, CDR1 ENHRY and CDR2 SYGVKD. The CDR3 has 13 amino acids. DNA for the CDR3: TGTGCCATCAGCAGGCCCCAGCGGGCTGAAGCTTTCTTT. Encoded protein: CAISRPQRAEAFF.

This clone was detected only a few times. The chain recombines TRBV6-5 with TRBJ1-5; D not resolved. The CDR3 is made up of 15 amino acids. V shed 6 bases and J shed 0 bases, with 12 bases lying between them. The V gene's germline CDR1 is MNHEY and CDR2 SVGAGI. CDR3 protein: CASRPQRYSNQPQHF. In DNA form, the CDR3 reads TGTGCCAGCAGACCCCAGCGATATAGCAATCAGCCCCAGCATTTT.